The source of this TCR beta chain is a study of T-cell memory formation after mild COVID-19. TCRdb passed the 5' RACE reads through MiXCR, listing each CDR3 protein once. The sample shows almost 550,000 distinct CDR3 sequences, over 20% of them seen only once. This CDR3 is built from 13 residues. V lost 4 bases, J lost 3 bases, and 9 bases lay in between. Germline CDR1 SEHNR, CDR2 FQNEAQ (reference sequence). Sequenced input: PBMCs or a T cell subset sorted from them (not recorded which). This clonotype was sampled from an adult woman who had mild COVID-19 (a few samples of this study predate the infection). Cell type and time point are not known. The chain recombines TRBV7-9 with TRBJ1-1, with unresolved D. The CDR3 sequence: CASSSALDTEAFF. CDR3 nucleotides: TGTGCCAGCAGCTCCGCCCTTGACACTGAAGCTTTCTTT.